This T cell receptor (beta chain) came from a study of technical replicates of blood from a handful of donors. The V end lost 4 bases, the J end lost 4 bases, and 16 bases lay between the germline ends. The CDR3 length is 15 residues. Germline loops: CDR1 MDHEN, CDR2 SYDVKM. Sequencing was performed with immunoSEQ multiplex PCR; in TCRdb, only in-frame clones are kept and a portion is missing. The sample holds about 93,000 clones, about 95% seen once. This sequence joins TRBV28 and TRBJ1-1; tentatively, D is TRBD1 (5 bases). Sequenced material: T cells isolated from PBMCs. The clonotype comes from a human donor in good health. The CDR3 sequence is CASSSNWGRTTEAFF. The CDR3 region has the DNA TGTGCCAGCAGTTCCAACTGGGGGAGGACCACTGAAGCTTTCTTT.